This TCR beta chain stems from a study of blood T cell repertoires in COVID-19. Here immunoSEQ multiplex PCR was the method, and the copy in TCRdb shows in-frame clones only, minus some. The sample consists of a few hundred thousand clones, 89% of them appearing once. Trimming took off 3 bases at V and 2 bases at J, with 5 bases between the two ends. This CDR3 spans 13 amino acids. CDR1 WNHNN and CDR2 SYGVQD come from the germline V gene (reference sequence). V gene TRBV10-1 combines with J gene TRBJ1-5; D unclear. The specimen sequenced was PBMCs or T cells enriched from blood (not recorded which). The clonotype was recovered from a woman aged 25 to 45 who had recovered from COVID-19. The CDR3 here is CASSETGNQPQHF. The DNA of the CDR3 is TGCGCCAGCAGTGAAACAGGCAATCAGCCCCAGCATTTT.